Listed here are 13 T cell receptor beta chains from one sample, sequenced in a study of cytomegalovirus exposure and HLA in healthy donors. Primers included in the PCR were 60 Vbeta and 13 Jbeta primers. The repertoire was sequenced with immunoSEQ multiplex PCR; TCRdb's copy has only in-frame clones and lacks some. The table records 70,000 to 90,000 clones, roughly two thirds of them present only once. Sequenced input: PBMCs. These receptors all come from a man in his sixties in good health and CMV-seropositive.

The V gene is TRBV9, the J gene TRBJ2-3; no firm D call. V shed 3 bases and J shed 0 bases, with 11 bases lying between them. The length of the CDR3 is 15 residues. Germline lookup yields CDR1 SGDLS and CDR2 YYNGEE. CDR3 region: CASSADWPSTDTQYF. The CDR3, as DNA: TGTGCCAGCAGCGCCGACTGGCCCAGCACAGATACGCAGTATTTT. The full variable domain, in which reference TRBV9 and TRBJ2-3 provide the parts outside the CDR3, is DSGVTQTPKHLITATGQRVTLRCSPRSGDLSVYWYQQSLDQGLQFLIQYYNGEERAKGNILERFSAQQFPDLHSELNLSSLELGDSALYFCASSADWPSTDTQYFGPGTRLTVL.

This chain connects TRBV6-1 to TRBJ1-6; D uncertain. The germline gives CDR1 MNHNS, CDR2 SASEGT. CDR3 length: 14 amino acids. V lost 6 bases to trimming and J lost 8 bases, with 14 bases between them. The CDR3 nucleotides are TGTGCCAGCAGCCCGCGGGGATCGGATTCACCCCTCCACTTT. This translates into CASSPRGSDSPLHF.

This chain connects TRBV13 to TRBJ1-2; a weak D match, TRBD1 (6 bases). Germline V gene data show CDR1 as PRHDT and CDR2 as FYEKMQ (reference sequence). The length of the CDR3 is 14 residues. V was shortened by 4 bases and J by 4 bases, with 13 bases between the two germline ends. CDR3 in amino acids: CASSSQQGPYGYTF. DNA of the CDR3: TGTGCCAGCAGCTCACAACAGGGACCCTATGGCTACACCTTC.

The chain is built from TRBV4-1 and TRBJ1-1; 9 bases are shared with TRBD1. Germline CDR1 and CDR2: MGHRA and YSYEKL. With 2 bases clipped from V and 3 bases from J, the junction kept 10 bases outside the gene matches. This CDR3 region has 17 residues. As DNA, the CDR3 is TGCGCCAGCAGCCAATCCCGCAAGGGACAGGGTTACACTGAAGCTTTCTTT. Amino acids: CASSQSRKGQGYTEAFF.

The rearrangement uses TRBV11-2 and TRBJ1-2, with 10 bases lining up with TRBD1. Per germline, CDR1 SGHAT and CDR2 FQNNGV. Trimming cost V 5 bases and J 7 bases; bases outside gene matches: 7. CDR3 length equals 14 residues. In DNA form, the CDR3 reads TGTGCCAGCAGCCTTCGACAGGGGGCTGTTGGCTACACCTTC. Amino acid sequence: CASSLRQGAVGYTF.

The chain links TRBV19 to TRBJ1-1, with D hard to call. V lost 1 base and J 5 bases, leaving 14 bases between the germline ends. The CDR3 runs to 15 residues. Germline assignment: CDR1 LNHDA and CDR2 SQIVND (reference sequence). Here the CDR3 reads CASSIVRGVVTEAFF. CDR3 in DNA: TGTGCCAGTAGTATAGTTCGGGGTGTAGTTACTGAAGCTTTCTTT.

The chain recombines TRBV2 with TRBJ2-3, with 10 bases aligning to TRBD2. Looked up from germline, CDR1 is SNHLY and CDR2 is FYNNEI. The length of the CDR3 is 17 residues. V shed 6 bases, J shed 2 bases, and the junction held 11 bases outside the gene matches. The CDR3 protein is CASSNPGLARDTDTQYF. The CDR3 coding sequence is TGTGCCAGCAGCAACCCGGGACTAGCGAGAGACACAGATACGCAGTATTTT.

This clone showed up just a few times. V is TRBV6-4 and J is TRBJ2-2; 8 bases line up with TRBD1. The trim removed 6 bases at V and 6 bases at J, leaving 9 bases unmatched. The CDR3 consists of 15 residues. Germline CDR1 and CDR2: MRHNA and SNTAGT. CDR3 region: CASSAGSGGPGELFF. The CDR3, as DNA: TGTGCCAGCAGCGCGGGATCAGGGGGCCCCGGGGAGCTGTTTTTT.

This clone was recorded a few times. V gene TRBV9 combines with J gene TRBJ2-2; TRBD1 matches at 9 bases. The CDR3 is made up of 16 amino acids. With V trimmed by 4 bases and J by 7 bases, 11 bases remained unmatched. The germline gives CDR1 SGDLS, CDR2 YYNGEE. CDR3 in DNA: TGTGCCAGCAGCCCAGTGGGACAGGGAGTCGGCGGGGAGCTGTTTTTT. As protein: CASSPVGQGVGGELFF.

The chain couples TRBV10-3 to TRBJ1-1; possibly TRBD1 for D (5 bases). Trimming cost V 3 bases and J 4 bases, with 9 bases left between them. The CDR3 has 13 residues. Looked up from germline, CDR1 is ENHRY and CDR2 is SYGVKD. The CDR3 DNA follows: TGTGCCATCAGTGAAATGGGGGGCACTGAAGCTTTCTTT. This codes for CAISEMGGTEAFF.

The genes are TRBV19 and TRBJ1-5; 7 nucleotides align to TRBD1. V was clipped by 3 bases and J by 5 bases; unmatched bases: 10. This CDR3 region has 16 residues. Germline loops: CDR1 LNHDA, CDR2 SQIVND (reference sequence). The CDR3 reads CASSINRPGTDQPQHF. The CDR3 DNA reads as TGTGCCAGTAGTATTAACCGTCCCGGGACAGATCAGCCCCAGCATTTT.

This clone showed up just a few times. The chain uses TRBV18 and TRBJ2-1; a weak D match, TRBD1 (6 bases). Trimming cost V 4 bases and J 5 bases, with 9 bases left between them. Germline CDR1 is KGHSH and CDR2 is LQKENI. This CDR3 comprises 13 residues. The CDR3 bases are TGTGCCAGCTCACTCGGACAGCACAATGAGCAGTTCTTC. It encodes CASSLGQHNEQFF.

This chain links TRBV25-1 with TRBJ2-5, with 9 bases lining up with TRBD1. Matching the DNA end better, TRBJ2-7 makes the J call doubtful. The CDR3 covers 14 residues. Germline values: CDR1 MGHDK, CDR2 SYGVNS. This CDR3 reads CASRPDRGPYEQYF. The CDR3 nucleotides are TGTGCCAGCCGCCCGGACAGGGGACCCTACGAGCAGTACTTC.